This entry features one TCR beta chain sequence. Extraction and reverse transcription of RNA yielded cDNA as the sequencing template. The data were produced by immunoSEQ multiplex PCR, yet TCRdb's version contains in-frame clones alone and is incomplete. This sample has 200,000 to 250,000 clones, with more than 30% found just once. Noted treatment: oral pan-JAK inhibitor, 5-10 mg twice daily. The record originates from a study of CD8+ T cells in alopecia areata. In the study overall: Oral tofacitinib (5 to 10 mg twice daily) was administered to treated patients.

Per the germline V gene, CDR1 is MNHEY and CDR2 is SVGAGI. There are 15 residues in the CDR3. Trimming took 6 bases from V and 4 from J; bases not matched to a gene: 12. This specimen was CD4+ T cells sorted from blood, taken between weeks 30 and 35, from a patient treated with tofacitinib. This sequence was found in a human donor with alopecia areata. The chain combines TRBV6-5 with TRBJ2-7, with TRBD2 matching 7 bases. Here the CDR3 reads CASSLSSGSGYEQYF. CDR3 DNA: TGTGCCAGCAGCCTCTCTAGCGGCTCCGGATACGAGCAGTACTTC.